This T cell receptor (beta chain) was sequenced for a study of blood T cell repertoires in COVID-19. The wider study: In each case, the material was cDNA or gDNA derived from T cells, B-cell-depleted T cells, or PBMCs.

This CDR3 spans 16 amino acids. The V end lost 1 base, the J end lost 0 bases, and 9 bases lay between the germline ends. Germline V CDR1 and CDR2: LGHDT, YNNKEL (reference sequence). Per the original methods: By means of reference gene primer amplification, nucleated cell counts were estimated. Libraries were prepared by immunoSEQ multiplex PCR; TCRdb keeps only in-frame clonotypes and omits some of them. D and trimming come from the DNA, and the V and J calls and clone size come from that table. This table holds about 50,000 clones, 80% to 90% found once. This receptor was identified in a human donor in a cohort sampled during active COVID-19. The donor label of this sample is uncertain. The sequenced sample was peripheral blood. The chain carries TRBV3-1 (or the pseudogene TRBV3-2) and TRBJ2-2; the D is unclear. This CDR3 reads CASSQGQPSNTGELFF. In DNA, the CDR3 is TGTGCCAGCAGCCAAGGGCAACCGTCGAACACCGGGGAGCTGTTTTTT.